These 16 T cell receptor beta chains share one sample of origin, sequenced in a study of blood T cell repertoires in COVID-19 (dated by TCRdb to 2020 to 2021). Libraries were built with the immunoSEQ multiplex PCR assay. TCRdb limited this immuneACCESS table to in-frame rearrangements with V and J called. A share of clones is missing; checked studies link under half to unresolved V genes, and the rest is unexplained. In all, the sample holds about 250,000 clones, and roughly four fifths of those were seen once. The ten largest clones add up to about 8.1% of the sample. The sample consisted of peripheral blood. The source of these receptors is a man of 80 years or more with acute or convalescent COVID-19.

This chain's CDR3 is CASSPRPGSGNTIYF. CDR3 coding DNA: TGTGCCAGCAGCCCCCGACCAGGGTCTGGAAACACCATATATTTT. This chain connects TRBV11-2 to TRBJ1-3; possibly TRBD1 for D (5 bases). Germline CDR1 SGHAT, CDR2 FQNNGV. The CDR3 runs to 15 residues. Trimming cost V 5 bases and J 1 base, with 12 bases left between them.

This clone was seen once. This chain uses TRBV7-2 with TRBJ1-2; TRBD1 is a possible D gene (5 bases). CDR1 is SGHTA, CDR2 FQGNSA, per germline. Trimming removed 6 bases from V and 5 bases from J, with 16 bases in between. The CDR3 extends over 14 amino acids. The CDR3 here is CASRSGTGVYGYTF. The DNA of the CDR3 is TGTGCCAGCAGGAGCGGGACGGGGGTATATGGCTACACCTTC.

This clone was recorded once. This rearrangement joins TRBV24-1 to TRBJ1-2; the match to TRBD1 covers 7 bases. Germline V gives CDR1 KGHDR, CDR2 SFDVKD. Germline trimming cut 3 bases from V and 3 bases from J; bases unmatched to any gene: 3. The CDR3 is 14 amino acids. The CDR3 coding sequence is TGTGCCACCAGTGATGAGGGGGCTTACTATGGCTACACCTTC. Protein sequence: CATSDEGAYYGYTF.

The J gene is TRBJ2-3, the V gene TRBV12-5, with D tentatively TRBD2 (5 bases). The CDR3 totals 17 residues. V lost 1 base and J 0 bases, leaving 14 bases between the germline ends. The germline gives CDR1 LGHNT, CDR2 FRNRAP. The CDR3 loop reads CASGLGELGTSTDTQYF. Here the CDR3 DNA reads TGTGCTAGTGGTTTGGGGGAGCTGGGTACTAGCACAGATACGCAGTATTTT.

The chain is built from TRBV4-2 and TRBJ2-1, with D possibly matching TRBD2 (7 bases). Trimming left V 8 bases short and J 0 bases short, with 14 bases between. The CDR3 has 15 residues. Per germline, CDR1 LGHNA and CDR2 YNFKEQ. This chain's CDR3 is CASAGASSSYNEQFF. For the CDR3, the DNA is TGTGCCAGCGCGGGGGCCTCGAGCTCCTACAATGAGCAGTTCTTC.

The chain employs TRBV6-5 and TRBJ1-4, with D possibly being TRBD1 (5 bases). CDR3 length: 16 residues. Germline V gene sequence: CDR1 MNHEY, CDR2 SVGAGI. The V gene lost 6 bases and the J gene lost 6 bases, with 20 bases spanning the gap. DNA for the CDR3: TGTGCCAGCAGCTACACATTGGGGGGTATAGATGAAAAACTGTTTTTT. Translation: CASSYTLGGIDEKLFF.

J is TRBJ2-7 and V is TRBV30; perhaps TRBD1 as D (6 bases). From germline, CDR1 is GTSNPN and CDR2 SVGIG (reference sequence). The V end was cut by 3 bases, the J end by 3 bases, with 12 bases between. This CDR3 has 13 residues. CDR3 bases: TGTGCCTGGAGCCCCTGGACAGACTACGAGCAGTACTTC. Translation gives CAWSPWTDYEQYF.

To note about this clone: Other DNA sequences in the same sample also yield this CDR3. The chain recombines TRBV19 with TRBJ2-1; 11 bases match TRBD1. The CDR3 is made up of 13 amino acids. After removal of 6 bases from V and 10 bases from J, the junction contained 5 bases not matched to a gene. Germline assignment: CDR1 LNHDA and CDR2 SQIVND (reference sequence). The CDR3 protein is CASSRDRGDEQFF. The CDR3 DNA is TGTGCCAGTAGCCGGGACAGGGGGGACGAGCAGTTCTTC.

J is TRBJ1-5 and V is TRBV24-1; TRBD1 matches 10 bases. The CDR3 sequence is 17 residues long. With 4 bases clipped from V and 5 bases from J, the junction kept 10 bases outside the gene matches. Germline-derived CDR1 and CDR2 are KGHDR and SFDVKD. The CDR3 nucleotides read TGTGCCACCAGTGAAGGTGGGGACAGGGGCATTTATCAGCCCCAGCATTTT. This sequence encodes CATSEGGDRGIYQPQHF.

The chain uses TRBV5-1 and TRBJ1-5, with 8 bases lining up with TRBD1. CDR1 and CDR2 (germline): SGHRS, YFSETQ. V was clipped by 0 bases and J by 7 bases; unmatched bases: 3. The CDR3 extends over 14 amino acids. As DNA, the CDR3 is TGCGCCAGCAGCTTGGCAGGGGGCGAACAGCCCCAGCATTTT. Translation gives CASSLAGGEQPQHF.

A remark on this clone: The sample carries other DNA sequences with the same CDR3. V gene TRBV6-6 combines with J gene TRBJ1-1; TRBD1 is a possible D gene (5 bases). Germline V lookup: CDR1 MNHNY, CDR2 SVGAGI (reference sequence). V lost 8 bases to trimming and J lost 0 bases, with 13 bases between them. The CDR3 length is 14 residues. The CDR3: CASRNRNMNTEAFF. The CDR3 region has the DNA TGTGCCAGCCGAAACAGGAACATGAACACTGAAGCTTTCTTT.

The gene calls are TRBV5-1 and TRBJ1-1; 8 bases fit TRBD1. V trimming: 3 bases; J trimming: 9 bases; junction bases outside the gene matches: 16. Germline V gene lookup returns CDR1 SGHRS and CDR2 YFSETQ. The CDR3 loop spans 16 amino acids. CDR3 DNA sequence: TGCGCCAGCAGCTATCAAGCTGGGGGGACAGGAGAACAAGCTTTCTTT. Amino acid sequence: CASSYQAGGTGEQAFF.

This rearrangement joins TRBV7-8 to TRBJ1-5; TRBD1 is a possible D gene (6 bases). CDR3 length: 16 residues. With 0 bases removed from V and 3 bases from J, the gap between germline ends came to 12 bases. Germline V lookup: CDR1 SGHVS, CDR2 FQNEAQ. The CDR3 is CASSLANRALNQPQHF. As DNA, the CDR3 is TGTGCCAGCAGCTTAGCGAACAGGGCCCTCAATCAGCCCCAGCATTTT.

The chain is built from TRBV24-1 and TRBJ2-1; perhaps TRBD1 as D (8 bases). V lost 5 bases and J lost 4, with 17 bases in between. Germline V lookup: CDR1 KGHDR, CDR2 SFDVKD. This CDR3 spans 16 amino acids. CDR3 in amino acids: CATSVNRGGVYNEQFF. The CDR3 nucleotides are TGTGCCACCAGTGTCAACAGGGGGGGGGTTTACAATGAGCAGTTCTTC.

This sequence joins TRBV4-2 and TRBJ1-6, with D hard to call. In germline, CDR1 is LGHNA, CDR2 YNFKEQ. V was cut by 1 base and J by 8 bases, with 12 bases left in between. CDR3 length equals 15 residues. The CDR3 coding sequence is TGTGCCAGCAGCCAAGTATGGGCCCTACATTCACCCCTCCACTTT. It translates to CASSQVWALHSPLHF.

The gene calls are TRBV12-3 or TRBV12-4 and TRBJ2-7; D unresolved. The CDR3 covers 13 residues. Between the trimmed V and J ends, which lost 5 bases and 6 bases, there was a span of 14 bases. CDR3 region: CASSPPPPGEQYF. In DNA form, the CDR3 reads TGTGCCAGCAGTCCACCCCCGCCCGGCGAGCAGTACTTC.